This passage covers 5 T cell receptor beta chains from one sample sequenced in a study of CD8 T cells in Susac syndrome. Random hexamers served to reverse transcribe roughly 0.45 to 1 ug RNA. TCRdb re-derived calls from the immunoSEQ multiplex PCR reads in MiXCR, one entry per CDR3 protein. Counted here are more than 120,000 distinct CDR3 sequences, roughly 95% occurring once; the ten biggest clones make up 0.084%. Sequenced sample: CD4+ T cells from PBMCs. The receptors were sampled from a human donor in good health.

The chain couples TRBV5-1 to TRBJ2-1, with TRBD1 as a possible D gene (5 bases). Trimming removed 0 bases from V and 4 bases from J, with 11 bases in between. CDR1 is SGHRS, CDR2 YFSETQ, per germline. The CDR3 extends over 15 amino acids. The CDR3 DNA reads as TGCGCCAGCAGCTTGGTGACAGCACCTTACAATGAGCAGTTCTTC. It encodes CASSLVTAPYNEQFF.

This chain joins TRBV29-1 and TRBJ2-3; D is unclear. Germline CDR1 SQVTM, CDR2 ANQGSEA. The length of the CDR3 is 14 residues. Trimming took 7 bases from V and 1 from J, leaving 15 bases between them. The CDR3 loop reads CSALLTSRTDTQYF. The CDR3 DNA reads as TGCAGCGCTCTACTGACTTCACGCACAGATACGCAGTATTTT.

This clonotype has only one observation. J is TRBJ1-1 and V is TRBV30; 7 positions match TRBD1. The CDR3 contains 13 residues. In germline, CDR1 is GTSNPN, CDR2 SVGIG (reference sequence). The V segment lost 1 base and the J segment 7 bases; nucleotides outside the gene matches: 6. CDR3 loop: CAWSGGSGGEAFF. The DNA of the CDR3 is TGTGCCTGGAGTGGTGGTTCAGGGGGTGAAGCTTTCTTT.

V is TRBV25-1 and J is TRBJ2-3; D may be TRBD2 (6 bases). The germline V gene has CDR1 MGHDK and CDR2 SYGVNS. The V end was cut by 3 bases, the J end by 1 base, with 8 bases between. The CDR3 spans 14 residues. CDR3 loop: CASSEPSGTDTQYF. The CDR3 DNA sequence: TGTGCCAGCAGTGAGCCTAGCGGCACAGATACGCAGTATTTT.

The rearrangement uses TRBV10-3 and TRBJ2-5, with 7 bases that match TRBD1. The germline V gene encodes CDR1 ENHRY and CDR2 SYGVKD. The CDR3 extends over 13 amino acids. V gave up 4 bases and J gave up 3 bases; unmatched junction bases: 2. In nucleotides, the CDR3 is TGTGCCATCAGTGGACAGGGCAAAGAGACCCAGTACTTC. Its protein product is CAISGQGKETQYF.